These 17 T cell receptor beta chains originate from one sample sequenced in a study of blood T cell repertoires in COVID-19. Assay used: immunoSEQ multiplex PCR; TCRdb lists only in-frame clones, some missing. Of more than 150,000 clones listed, under 85% are singletons. Sequencing was carried out using peripheral blood. The origin of the receptors is a woman between 40 and 55 years old with acute or convalescent COVID-19.

J is TRBJ1-2 and V is TRBV6-5; 7 bases align to TRBD1. Germline CDR1 MNHEY, CDR2 SVGAGI. The CDR3 runs to 13 residues. V lost 6 bases, J lost 7 bases, and 8 bases stayed unmatched. In DNA form, the CDR3 reads TGTGCCAGCAGCTTTTTGACAGGGTTTGGCTACACCTTC. Translated: CASSFLTGFGYTF.

This chain joins TRBV18 and TRBJ2-3; TRBD1 matches 9 bases. J gave up 3 bases and V 3 bases, and 4 bases lay outside the gene matches. The CDR3 contains 15 residues. Germline loops: CDR1 KGHSH, CDR2 LQKENI. The CDR3 region has the DNA TGTGCCAGCTCACCCAGGGACAGGGAAACAGATACGCAGTATTTT. This codes for CASSPRDRETDTQYF.

This sequence joins TRBV6-5 and TRBJ2-1; D may be TRBD2 (7 bases). The V gene's germline CDR1 is MNHEY and CDR2 SVGAGI. Deletions cut 7 bases from V and 10 bases from J, with 20 bases between. CDR3 length equals 14 residues. The CDR3 DNA reads as TGTGCCAGCACCCTAAGGGGGGGGGCCGGAGAGCAGTTCTTC. Its translation: CASTLRGGAGEQFF.

The V and J genes are TRBV5-1 and TRBJ2-7; D remains ambiguous. The germline V gene has CDR1 SGHRS and CDR2 YFSETQ. CDR3 length: 15 residues. V was cut by 3 bases and J by 3 bases, with 16 bases left in between. CDR3 amino acids: CASSSVGGYSYEQYF. CDR3 DNA: TGCGCCAGCAGCTCGGTGGGTGGCTACAGCTACGAGCAGTACTTC. The full variable domain, completed using reference TRBV5-1 and TRBJ2-7, is KAGVTQTPRYLIKTRGQQVTLSCSPISGHRSVSWYQQTPGQGLQFLFEYFSETQRNKGNFPGRFSGRQFSNSRSEMNVSTLELGDSALYLCASSSVGGYSYEQYFGPGTRLTVT.

The V gene is TRBV24-1, the J gene TRBJ2-7, with TRBD2 identical over 9 bases. V shed 5 bases and J 5 bases; nucleotides not matched to a gene: 6. This CDR3 is built from 14 residues. CDR1 is KGHDR, CDR2 SFDVKD, per germline. CDR3 region: CATSAAGGPHEQYF. CDR3 DNA: TGTGCCACCAGTGCTGCGGGAGGGCCCCACGAGCAGTACTTC.

The chain combines TRBV25-1 with TRBJ2-2, with 10 bases fitting TRBD2. The CDR3 totals 16 residues. The V segment lost 7 bases and the J segment 2 bases; nucleotides outside the gene matches: 7. Germline CDR1 is MGHDK and CDR2 is SYGVNS. This CDR3 is CASTNSGGINTGELFF. The CDR3 region has the DNA TGTGCCAGCACCAATAGCGGGGGGATAAACACCGGGGAGCTGTTTTTT.

The rearrangement joins TRBV5-4 to TRBJ2-6, with a weak D call TRBD2 (6 bases). CDR1 SGHNT and CDR2 YYREEE come from the germline V gene (reference sequence). Trimming stripped 4 bases from V and 2 bases from J, with 22 bases between. The CDR3 length is 19 residues. The CDR3 spells CASSPEGRGMYPGANVLTF. Here the CDR3 DNA reads TGTGCCAGCAGCCCGGAGGGTAGGGGAATGTATCCTGGGGCCAACGTCCTGACTTTC.

This chain links TRBV6-1 with TRBJ2-7, with 10 bases lining up with TRBD1. CDR3 length: 15 residues. Trimming cost V 2 bases and J 3 bases; bases outside gene matches: 4. Germline lookup yields CDR1 MNHNS and CDR2 SASEGT. The CDR3 DNA reads TGTGCCAGCAGTGAAATCTGGACAGGGGGCTACGAGCAGTACTTC. Translating it yields CASSEIWTGGYEQYF.

A word on this clone: The junction shows a germline mismatch at one end, possibly a read error. The chain uses TRBV6-1 and TRBJ1-2; TRBD1 agrees at 7 bases. Germline-derived CDR1 and CDR2 are MNHNS and SASEGT. The CDR3 contains 13 residues. The CDR3 sequence is CASSQSSGTDTSF. Written as DNA, the CDR3 is TGTGCCAGCAGCCAATCCTCCGGGACAGACACTTCCTTC.

This clone was observed a handful of times. This chain uses TRBV3-1 (or the pseudogene TRBV3-2) with TRBJ1-1; D ambiguous. CDR1 and CDR2 from the germline V gene are LGHDT and YNNKEL (reference sequence). There are 14 residues in the CDR3. Deletions cut 7 bases from V and 3 bases from J, with 15 bases between. The CDR3 region is CASTPSGRDTEAFF. The CDR3 nucleotides are TGTGCCAGCACCCCCTCGGGAAGGGACACTGAAGCTTTCTTT.

The CDR3 region is CASNTRAGGYGYTF. Here the CDR3 DNA reads TGTGCCAGCAACACCAGGGCCGGGGGCTATGGCTACACCTTC. The rearrangement joins TRBV2 to TRBJ1-2, with TRBD1 as a possible D gene (5 bases). Germline CDR1 SNHLY, CDR2 FYNNEI. V lost 7 bases and J lost 4, with 16 bases in between. The CDR3 runs 14 residues.

The rearrangement joins TRBV3-1 (or the pseudogene TRBV3-2) to TRBJ1-2, with D possibly matching TRBD1 (6 bases). CDR3 length equals 17 residues. Germline CDR1 is LGHDT and CDR2 is YNNKEL (reference sequence). V lost 3 bases to trimming and J lost 1 base, with 18 bases between them. In DNA, the CDR3 is TGTGCCAGCAGCCAGCTTCCCCCCACAGGGTTTAACTATGGCTACACCTTC. Translation: CASSQLPPTGFNYGYTF.

The chain is built from TRBV5-1 and TRBJ2-3; unclear D gene. CDR3 length equals 13 residues. Germline V CDR1 and CDR2: SGHRS, YFSETQ. With 0 bases removed from V and 6 bases from J, the gap between germline ends came to 8 bases. The CDR3 coding sequence is TGCGCCAGCAGCTTGGTGGGCGCCGATACGCAGTATTTT. Amino acids: CASSLVGADTQYF.

V and J are TRBV28 and TRBJ1-2, with 8 bases aligning to TRBD1. The CDR3 extends over 14 amino acids. V was pared by 3 bases and J by 5 bases, with 5 bases of the junction left unmatched. Germline assignment: CDR1 MDHEN and CDR2 SYDVKM. CDR3 loop: CASSLTGERYGYTF. As DNA, the CDR3 is TGTGCCAGCAGTTTGACAGGGGAAAGATATGGCTACACCTTC.

This clone came up once. This chain uses TRBV4-1 with TRBJ2-3; a weak D match, TRBD1 (6 bases). V lost 2 bases, J lost 4 bases, and 13 bases lay in between. From germline, CDR1 is MGHRA and CDR2 YSYEKL. This CDR3 spans 15 amino acids. CDR3 nucleotides: TGCGCCAGCAGCCAAACAGGGCTGAGTGCAGATACGCAGTATTTT. Translated: CASSQTGLSADTQYF.

V and J are TRBV14 and TRBJ2-7; 7 nucleotides match TRBD2. Germline lookup yields CDR1 SGHDN and CDR2 FVKESK. CDR3 size: 15 residues. With 4 bases clipped from V and 2 bases from J, the junction kept 8 bases outside the gene matches. The chain's CDR3 is CASSPLGLGTYEQYF. The DNA of the CDR3 is TGTGCCAGCAGCCCTTTAGGACTAGGGACCTACGAGCAGTACTTC.

The chain uses TRBV19 and TRBJ1-1, with D uncertain. Trimming took 1 base from V and 3 from J, leaving 18 bases between them. The CDR3 sequence is 17 residues long. From germline, CDR1 is LNHDA and CDR2 SQIVND (reference sequence). CDR3: CASSIGPFLLQDTEAFF. CDR3 DNA: TGTGCCAGTAGTATAGGCCCCTTCCTACTCCAAGACACTGAAGCTTTCTTT.